The present T cell receptor (beta chain) was sequenced within a study of blood T cell repertoires in COVID-19. Across the whole study: T cells, B-cell-depleted T cells, or PBMCs supplied cDNA or gDNA.

This CDR3 has 16 residues. Trimming took 5 bases from V and 4 from J, leaving 18 bases between them. CDR1 and CDR2 from the germline V gene are MNHEY and SVGEGT. The sample holds one count of this clone. The Seattle site enrolled patients during active infection and followed them longitudinally. Authors' methods: Estimated nucleated cell counts came from reference gene primer amplification. Profiling relied on immunoSEQ multiplex PCR, and the TCRdb table lists in-frame clones only, not all of them. From that table come the V and J calls and clone size; the DNA was used to work out D and trimming. The data contain roughly 280,000 clones, more than 75% of them singletons.

The gene calls are TRBV6-2 or TRBV6-3 and TRBJ2-1; D call uncertain. The sequencing input was peripheral blood. The sequence came from a woman aged 55-69 years with COVID-19, enrolled during active disease. As DNA, the CDR3 is TGTGCCAGCAGTGACGTGCTGGCGGTGGCTTACAATGAGCAGTTCTTC. Translating gives CASSDVLAVAYNEQFF.